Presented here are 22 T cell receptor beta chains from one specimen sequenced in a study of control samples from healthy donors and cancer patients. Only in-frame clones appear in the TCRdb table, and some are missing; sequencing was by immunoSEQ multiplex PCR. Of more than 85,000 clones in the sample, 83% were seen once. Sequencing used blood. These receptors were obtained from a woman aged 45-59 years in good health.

Here the CDR3 DNA reads TGTGCCAGTAGTATTCGCGGCACTAGCGGGAGCAGTGGGTCTGGGGCCAACGTCCTGACTTTC. It encodes CASSIRGTSGSSGSGANVLTF. The chain recombines TRBV19 with TRBJ2-6, with 11 nucleotides matching TRBD2. Germline CDR1 and CDR2: LNHDA and SQIVND (reference sequence). The CDR3 loop spans 21 amino acids. Unmatched junction bases numbered 14, after V lost 3 bases and J lost 1 base.

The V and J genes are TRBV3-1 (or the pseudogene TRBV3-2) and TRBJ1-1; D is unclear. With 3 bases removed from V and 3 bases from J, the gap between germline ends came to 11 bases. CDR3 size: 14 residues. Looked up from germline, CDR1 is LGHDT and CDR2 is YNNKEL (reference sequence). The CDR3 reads CASSHGQFYTEAFF. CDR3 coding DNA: TGTGCCAGCAGCCATGGGCAGTTCTACACTGAAGCTTTCTTT.

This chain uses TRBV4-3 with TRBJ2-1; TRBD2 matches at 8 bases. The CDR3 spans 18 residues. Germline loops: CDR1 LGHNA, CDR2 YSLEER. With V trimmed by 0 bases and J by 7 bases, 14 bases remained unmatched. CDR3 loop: CASSQDLVRGAIGNEQFF. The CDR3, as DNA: TGCGCCAGCAGCCAAGATCTGGTGCGGGGGGCAATAGGGAATGAGCAGTTCTTC.

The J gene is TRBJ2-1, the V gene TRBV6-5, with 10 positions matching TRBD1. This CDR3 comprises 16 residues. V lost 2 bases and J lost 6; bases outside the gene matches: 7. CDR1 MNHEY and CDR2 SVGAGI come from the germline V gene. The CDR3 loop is CASSYRRDRGPNEQFF. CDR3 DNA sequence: TGTGCCAGCAGTTACCGGAGAGACAGGGGGCCCAATGAGCAGTTCTTC.

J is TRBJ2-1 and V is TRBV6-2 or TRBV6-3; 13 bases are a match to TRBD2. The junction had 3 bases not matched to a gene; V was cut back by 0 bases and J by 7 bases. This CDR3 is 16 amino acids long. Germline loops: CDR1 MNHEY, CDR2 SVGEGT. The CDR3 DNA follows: TGTGCCAGCAGTTACTCATCGACTAGCGGGAGGAATGAGCAGTTCTTC. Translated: CASSYSSTSGRNEQFF.

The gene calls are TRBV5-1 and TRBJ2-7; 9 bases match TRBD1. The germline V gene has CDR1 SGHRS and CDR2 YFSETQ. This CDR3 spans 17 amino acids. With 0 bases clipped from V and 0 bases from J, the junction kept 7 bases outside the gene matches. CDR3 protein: CASSLDTGGLSSYEQYF. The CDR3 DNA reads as TGCGCCAGCAGCTTGGATACAGGGGGCCTTAGCTCCTACGAGCAGTACTTC.

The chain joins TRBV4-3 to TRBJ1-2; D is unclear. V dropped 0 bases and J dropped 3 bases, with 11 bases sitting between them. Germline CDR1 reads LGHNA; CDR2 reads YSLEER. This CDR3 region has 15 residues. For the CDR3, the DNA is TGCGCCAGCAGCCAAGATCAGCGGGCGCACTATGGCTACACCTTC. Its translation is CASSQDQRAHYGYTF.

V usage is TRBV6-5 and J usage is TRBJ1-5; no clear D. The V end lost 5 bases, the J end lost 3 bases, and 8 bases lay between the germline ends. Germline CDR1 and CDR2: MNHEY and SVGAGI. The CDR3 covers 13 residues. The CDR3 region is CASSSQYNQPQHF. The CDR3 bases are TGTGCCAGCAGTAGTCAGTACAATCAGCCCCAGCATTTT.

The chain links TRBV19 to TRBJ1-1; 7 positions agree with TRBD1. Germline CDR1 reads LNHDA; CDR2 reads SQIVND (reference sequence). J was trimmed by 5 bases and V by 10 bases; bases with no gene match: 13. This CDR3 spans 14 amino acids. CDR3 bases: TGTGCCACCCAAGACAGGGACCGGGCGACTGAAGCTTTCTTT. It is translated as CATQDRDRATEAFF.

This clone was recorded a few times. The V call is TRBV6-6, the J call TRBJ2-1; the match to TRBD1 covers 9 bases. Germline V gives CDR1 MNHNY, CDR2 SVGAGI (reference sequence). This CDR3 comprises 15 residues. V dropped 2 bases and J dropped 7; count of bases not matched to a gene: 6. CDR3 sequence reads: CASSYTGGGGNEQFF. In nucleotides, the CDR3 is TGTGCCAGCAGTTACACAGGGGGCGGAGGGAATGAGCAGTTCTTC.

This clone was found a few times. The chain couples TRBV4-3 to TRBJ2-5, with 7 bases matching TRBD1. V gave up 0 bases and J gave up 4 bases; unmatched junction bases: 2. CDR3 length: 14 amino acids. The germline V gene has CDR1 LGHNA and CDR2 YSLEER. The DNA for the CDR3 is TGCGCCAGCAGCCAAGATTCAGGGGGAGAGACCCAGTACTTC. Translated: CASSQDSGGETQYF.

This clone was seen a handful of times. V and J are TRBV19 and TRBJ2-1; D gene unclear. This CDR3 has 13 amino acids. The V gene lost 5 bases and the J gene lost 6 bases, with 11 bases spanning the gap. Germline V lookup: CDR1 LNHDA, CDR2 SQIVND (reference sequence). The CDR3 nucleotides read TGTGCCAGTAGTGTACGGTCGAGCAATGAGCAGTTCTTC. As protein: CASSVRSSNEQFF.

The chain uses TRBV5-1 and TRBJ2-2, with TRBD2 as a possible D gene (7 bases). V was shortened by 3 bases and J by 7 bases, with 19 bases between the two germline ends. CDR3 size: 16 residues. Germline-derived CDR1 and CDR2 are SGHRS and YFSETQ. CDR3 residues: CASSWDSTGTIGELFF. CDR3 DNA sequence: TGCGCCAGCAGCTGGGATTCAACAGGGACTATCGGGGAGCTGTTTTTT.

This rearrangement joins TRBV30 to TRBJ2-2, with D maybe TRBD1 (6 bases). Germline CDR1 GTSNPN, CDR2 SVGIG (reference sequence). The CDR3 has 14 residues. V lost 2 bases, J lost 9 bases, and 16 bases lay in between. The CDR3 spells CAWSRGSKTRELFF. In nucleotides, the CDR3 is TGTGCCTGGAGTAGGGGGAGCAAGACCAGGGAGCTGTTTTTT. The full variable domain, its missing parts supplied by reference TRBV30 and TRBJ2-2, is SQTIHQWPATLVQPVGSPLSLECTVEGTSNPNLYWYRQAAGRGLQLLFYSVGIGQISSEVPQNLSASRPQDRQFILSSKKLLLSDSGFYLCAWSRGSKTRELFFGEGSRLTVL.

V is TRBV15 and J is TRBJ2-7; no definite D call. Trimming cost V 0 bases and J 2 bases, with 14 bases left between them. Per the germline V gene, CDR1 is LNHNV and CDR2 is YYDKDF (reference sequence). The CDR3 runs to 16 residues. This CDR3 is CATSRDPRTHPYEQYF. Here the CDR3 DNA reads TGTGCCACCAGCAGAGATCCCCGGACCCACCCCTACGAGCAGTACTTC.

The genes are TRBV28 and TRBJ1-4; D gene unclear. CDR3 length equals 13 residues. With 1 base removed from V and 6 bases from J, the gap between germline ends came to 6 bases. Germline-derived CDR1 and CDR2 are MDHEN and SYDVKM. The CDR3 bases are TGTGCCAGCAGTTTATTAGGGTATGAAAAACTGTTTTTT. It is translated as CASSLLGYEKLFF.

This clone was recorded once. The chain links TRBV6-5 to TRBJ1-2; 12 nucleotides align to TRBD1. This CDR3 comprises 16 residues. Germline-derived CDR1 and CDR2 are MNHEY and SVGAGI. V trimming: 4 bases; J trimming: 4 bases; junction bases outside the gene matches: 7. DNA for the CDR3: TGTGCCAGCAGTTCCGGGACAGGGGGCTTGCGCTATGGCTACACCTTC. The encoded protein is CASSSGTGGLRYGYTF.

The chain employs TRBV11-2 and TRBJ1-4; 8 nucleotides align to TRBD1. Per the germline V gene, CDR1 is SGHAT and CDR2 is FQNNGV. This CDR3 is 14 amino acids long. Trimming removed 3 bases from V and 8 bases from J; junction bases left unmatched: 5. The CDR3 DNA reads TGTGCCAGCAGCTTGTGGACAGGGCACGAAAAACTGTTTTTT. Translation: CASSLWTGHEKLFF. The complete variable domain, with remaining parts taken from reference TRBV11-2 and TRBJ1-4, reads EAGVAQSPRYKIIEKRQSVAFWCNPISGHATLYWYQQILGQGPKLLIQFQNNGVVDDSQLPKDRFSAERLKGVDSTLKIQPAKLEDSAVYLCASSLWTGHEKLFFGSGTQLSVL.

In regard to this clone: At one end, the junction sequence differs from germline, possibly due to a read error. The CDR3 DNA reads as TGTGCCAGCAGCATAGCGGGAGGCTTTAATGAGCAGTTCTTC. This codes for CASSIAGGFNEQFF. The V gene is TRBV7-2, the J gene TRBJ2-1, with 10 bases matching TRBD2. There are 14 residues in the CDR3. CDR1 and CDR2 (germline): SGHTA, FQGNSA. Combining the CDR3 with reference TRBV7-2 and TRBJ2-1 gives the whole variable domain GAGVSQSPSNKVTEKGKDVELRCDPISGHTALYWYRQSLGQGLEFLIYFQGNSAPDKSGLPSDRFSAERTGGSVSTLTIQRTQQEDSAVYLCASSIAGGFNEQFFGPGTRLTVL.

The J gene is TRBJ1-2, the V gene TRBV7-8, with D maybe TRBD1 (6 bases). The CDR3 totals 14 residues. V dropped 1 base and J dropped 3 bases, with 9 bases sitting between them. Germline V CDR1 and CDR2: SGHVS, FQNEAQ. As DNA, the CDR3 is TGTGCCAGCAGCTTAGAAAGGGGGGACTATGGCTACACCTTC. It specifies CASSLERGDYGYTF.

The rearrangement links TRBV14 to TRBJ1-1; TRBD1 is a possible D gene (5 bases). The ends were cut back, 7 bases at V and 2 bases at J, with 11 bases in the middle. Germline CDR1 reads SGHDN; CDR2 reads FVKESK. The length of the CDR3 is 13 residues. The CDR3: CASTPGLNTEAFF. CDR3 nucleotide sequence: TGTGCCAGCACCCCGGGACTCAACACTGAAGCTTTCTTT.

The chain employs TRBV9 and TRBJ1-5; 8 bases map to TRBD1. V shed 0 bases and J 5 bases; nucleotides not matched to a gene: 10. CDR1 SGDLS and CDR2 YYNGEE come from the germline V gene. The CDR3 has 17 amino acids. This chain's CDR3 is CASSVEDRATVHQPQHF. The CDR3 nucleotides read TGTGCCAGCAGCGTAGAGGACAGGGCCACCGTTCATCAGCCCCAGCATTTT. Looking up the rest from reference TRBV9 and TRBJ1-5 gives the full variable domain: DSGVTQTPKHLITATGQRVTLRCSPRSGDLSVYWYQQSLDQGLQFLIQYYNGEERAKGNILERFSAQQFPDLHSELNLSSLELGDSALYFCASSVEDRATVHQPQHFGDGTRLSIL.